The clone carrying this TCR beta chain was seen a few times. Its antigen is unidentified. Germline V gene lookup returns CDR1 LGHNA and CDR2 YNFKEQ. J lost 2 bases, V lost 0 bases, and 10 bases had no gene match. The CDR3 has 17 residues. The data originate from a study of response to subunit inactivated influenza vaccine. General study results and limits: The authors suggested that few new T cells are recruited per seasonal influenza vaccination.

TCRdb used MiXCR to reprocess the RT-PCR reads, holding one entry per CDR3 protein. The sample lists approximately 500,000 distinct CDR3 sequences, 13% occurring once. V usage is TRBV4-2 and J usage is TRBJ2-7; TRBD2 agrees at 7 bases. The origin of this receptor is a man aged 50 to 59 who received an inactivated influenza vaccine. Material: PBMCs from blood, obtained around seven weeks after vaccination. In DNA, the CDR3 is TGTGCCAGCAGCCAAGAGGAGGGACTATTAGGGGCCTACGAGCAGTACTTC. Amino acids: CASSQEEGLLGAYEQYF.